The rows below give T cell receptor beta chains drawn from one sample of a study of cytomegalovirus exposure and HLA in healthy donors. TCRdb's table, derived via immunoSEQ multiplex PCR, lists solely in-frame clones and lacks some. The table lists 200,000 to 300,000 clones, 80% to 95% of them singletons, with approximately 3.1% in the top ten. What was sequenced was PBMCs. These TCRs come from a woman aged 25-40 years in good health and CMV-seronegative. Each CDR3 is given with its conserved first and last residue. The D gene is left open where the match is weak. The size of a clone is reported for some rows only, either as once, few or many, or as a class for expanded clones.

D gene	clone size	J gene	V gene	CDR3 length	CDR3 protein	CDR3 DNA
-	-	TRBJ2-7	TRBV2	15	CASSEERGQKYEQYF	TGTGCCAGCAGTGAAGAGAGGGGACAAAAGTACGAGCAGTACTTC
-	few	TRBJ2-7	TRBV5-4	14	CASSLAKGVHEQYF	TGTGCCAGCAGCTTGGCCAAGGGTGTCCACGAGCAGTACTTC
TRBD1	-	TRBJ2-1	TRBV2	12	CASTAGGNEQFF	TGTGCCAGCACGGCAGGGGGCAATGAGCAGTTCTTC
TRBD2	-	TRBJ2-2	TRBV5-6	16	CASSFSGRARTGELFF	TGTGCCAGCAGCTTTAGCGGGAGGGCCCGCACCGGGGAGCTGTTTTTT
-	-	TRBJ2-7	TRBV27	14	CASSDSDGRYEQYF	TGTGCCAGCAGTGACTCGGACGGGAGATACGAGCAGTACTTC
-	-	TRBJ2-1	TRBV10-3	14	CAISAAGAYNEQFF	TGTGCCATCAGTGCGGCAGGGGCCTACAATGAGCAGTTCTTC
-	-	TRBJ2-7	TRBV29-1	14	CSVEGPPTDYEQYF	TGCAGCGTTGAAGGACCCCCGACAGACTACGAGCAGTACTTC
TRBD2	-	TRBJ2-1	TRBV29-1	17	CSLAGGFFGSSYNEQFF	TGCAGCCTTGCGGGGGGCTTTTTCGGAAGTTCCTACAATGAGCAGTTCTTC
-	-	TRBJ2-3	TRBV7-7	13	CASSSRGTDTQYF	TGTGCCAGCAGCTCTCGGGGCACAGATACGCAGTATTTT
-	-	TRBJ2-3	TRBV11-3	15	CASSLYTDSTDTQYF	TGTGCCAGCAGCTTATATACAGATAGCACAGATACGCAGTATTTT
-	once	TRBJ2-7	TRBV15	15	CATSRDGGKSYEQYF	TGTGCCACCAGCAGAGATGGGGGTAAATCCTACGAGCAGTACTTC
TRBD2	-	TRBJ2-1	TRBV4-3	15	CASSQRLAANNEQFF	TGCGCCAGCAGCCAGAGACTAGCGGCAAACAATGAGCAGTTCTTC
-	-	TRBJ2-5	TRBV28	12	CASRGVKETQYF	TGTGCCAGCAGAGGGGTTAAAGAGACCCAGTACTTC
-	few	TRBJ2-3	TRBV19	15	CASTPGPGWGITQYF	TGTGCCAGTACCCCGGGGCCTGGATGGGGGATCACGCAGTATTTT
-	-	TRBJ2-5	TRBV6-5	14	CASSPGGFPETQYF	TGTGCCAGCAGCCCAGGAGGGTTCCCAGAGACCCAGTACTTC